Sequencing of this T cell receptor (beta chain) was carried out in a study of blood T cell repertoires in COVID-19. The germline gives CDR1 LGHNA, CDR2 YSLEER. The V and J ends lost 0 bases and 5 bases, in that order; junction bases with no gene match: 11. This CDR3 is 18 amino acids long. TCRdb's table, derived via immunoSEQ multiplex PCR, lists solely in-frame clones and lacks some. Of 200,000 to 250,000 clones listed, roughly 80% are singletons. Sequencing input: PBMCs or T cells enriched from blood (not recorded which). This sequence joins TRBV4-3 and TRBJ1-2, with 11 nucleotides matching TRBD1. This clonotype was sampled from a man aged 60 to 75 who had recovered from COVID-19. In nucleotides, the CDR3 is TGCGCCAGCAGCCAAGATCTTCGGACAGGGGGCATGTGGTATGGCTACACCTTC. It is translated as CASSQDLRTGGMWYGYTF.